Below are 27 T cell receptor beta chains sequenced from a single sample in a study of blood T cell repertoires in COVID-19. Assay used: immunoSEQ multiplex PCR; TCRdb lists only in-frame clones, some missing. The table has roughly 260,000 clones, 70% to 85% seen once; the top ten hold 4% to 6%. Sequencing was carried out using peripheral blood. These receptors came from a woman aged 80 or over with active or convalescent COVID-19.

The chain carries TRBV4-1 and TRBJ1-2; a weak D match, TRBD1 (5 bases). CDR1 is MGHRA and CDR2 is YSYEKL in the germline V gene. Trimming removed 2 bases from V and 7 bases from J, with 17 bases in between. The CDR3 covers 15 residues. The CDR3 sequence: CASSQPTPGGFGYTF. CDR3 DNA sequence: TGCGCCAGCAGCCAACCGACACCCGGGGGTTTTGGCTACACCTTC.

In its sample, this clone was seen once. The V call is TRBV5-1, the J call TRBJ2-5; 13 bases are a match to TRBD2. The V and J ends lost 0 bases and 0 bases, in that order; junction bases with no gene match: 5. Looked up from germline, CDR1 is SGHRS and CDR2 is YFSETQ. The CDR3 has 18 residues. CDR3 nucleotides: TGCGCCAGCAGCTTGGGACTAGCGGGGGGATATCACCAAGAGACCCAGTACTTC. Protein product: CASSLGLAGGYHQETQYF.

This clone was counted a few times. The V call is TRBV11-2, the J call TRBJ2-3, with 10 bases matching TRBD2. Germline V gene sequence: CDR1 SGHAT, CDR2 FQNNGV. Losses at the gene ends were 5 bases for V and 5 bases for J; bases not matched to a gene: 10. This CDR3 has 16 amino acids. CDR3 bases: TGTGCCAGCAGCCTTGTAGCGGGAGGTGGGGGAGATACGCAGTATTTT. Amino acids: CASSLVAGGGGDTQYF.

This clone was seen more than once but under ten times. Distinct nucleotide sequences in the sample also encode this CDR3. V is TRBV27 and J is TRBJ1-2; tentatively, D is TRBD1 (5 bases). Germline CDR1 reads MNHEY; CDR2 reads SMNVEV (reference sequence). This CDR3 spans 13 amino acids. Trimming removed 3 bases from V and 5 bases from J, with 10 bases in between. CDR3 sequence: CASSLGGGYGYTF. CDR3 sequence (DNA): TGTGCCAGCAGTTTGGGGGGAGGGTATGGCTACACCTTC.

Only a few counts were recorded for this clone. The rearrangement links TRBV15 to TRBJ2-7; 7 bases map to TRBD1. The germline V gene encodes CDR1 LNHNV and CDR2 YYDKDF (reference sequence). J gave up 6 bases and V 4 bases, and 6 bases lay outside the gene matches. The CDR3 runs 13 residues. CDR3 amino acids: CATSKGQVGEQYF. The CDR3 bases are TGTGCCACCAGCAAAGGACAGGTCGGCGAGCAGTACTTC.

This clone turned up a few times. This chain connects TRBV6-5 to TRBJ2-7; 10 bases fit TRBD1. With V trimmed by 6 bases and J by 4 bases, 6 bases remained unmatched. The CDR3 loop spans 14 amino acids. In germline, CDR1 is MNHEY, CDR2 SVGAGI. The CDR3 is CASSPTGGFYEQYF. In DNA, the CDR3 is TGTGCCAGCAGCCCGACAGGGGGCTTTTACGAGCAGTACTTC.

This clone appeared a single time. The rearrangement uses TRBV5-5 and TRBJ2-7; 7 nucleotides agree with TRBD1. Losses at the gene ends were 0 bases for V and 1 base for J; bases not matched to a gene: 4. Germline loops: CDR1 SGHKS, CDR2 YYEKEE (reference sequence). The CDR3 covers 15 residues. The CDR3 reads CASSLARGISYEQYF. The CDR3 DNA reads TGTGCCAGCAGCTTGGCCAGGGGGATTTCCTACGAGCAGTACTTC.

Note on this clone: Other DNA sequences in this sample translate to the same CDR3. V usage is TRBV11-2 and J usage is TRBJ2-5; 8 positions match TRBD2. With 5 bases clipped from V and 0 bases from J, the junction kept 2 bases outside the gene matches. The germline gives CDR1 SGHAT, CDR2 FQNNGV. The CDR3 length is 14 residues. CDR3 coding DNA: TGTGCCAGCAGCCCGGGACTAGACCAAGAGACCCAGTACTTC. As protein: CASSPGLDQETQYF.

The chain carries TRBV12-3 or TRBV12-4 and TRBJ1-5; no reliable D call. CDR3 length equals 13 residues. V shed 7 bases and J shed 2 bases, with 9 bases lying between them. As DNA, the CDR3 is TGTGCCAGCACGGGGTATGGCAATCAGCCCCAGCATTTT. Translated: CASTGYGNQPQHF.

V usage is TRBV5-1 and J usage is TRBJ2-1; the match to TRBD2 covers 13 bases. J gave up 1 base and V 1 base, and 5 bases lay outside the gene matches. CDR3 size: 18 residues. The germline gives CDR1 SGHRS, CDR2 YFSETQ. CDR3 coding DNA: TGCGCCAGCAGCTTGTGGGGACTAGCGGGGCTTTCCTACAATGAGCAGTTCTTC. It codes for CASSLWGLAGLSYNEQFF.

The chain links TRBV3-1 (or the pseudogene TRBV3-2) to TRBJ1-5; D is unresolved. The CDR3 consists of 14 residues. Trimming took 0 bases from V and 7 from J, leaving 10 bases between them. Per the germline V gene, CDR1 is LGHDT and CDR2 is YNNKEL (reference sequence). The CDR3 DNA is TGTGCCAGCAGCCAAGATCTCGGGGAACAGCCCCAGCATTTT. Amino acids: CASSQDLGEQPQHF.

The CDR3 nucleotides are TGTGCCAGCACTAGGCGAGGGGGCGGCTACAATGAGCAGTTCTTC. Encoded protein: CASTRRGGGYNEQFF. This chain connects TRBV27 to TRBJ2-1; 7 nucleotides agree with TRBD1. With V trimmed by 7 bases and J by 3 bases, 9 bases remained unmatched. This CDR3 region has 15 residues. CDR1 and CDR2 (germline): MNHEY, SMNVEV (reference sequence).

CDR3 sequence reads: CASSRTGFDSPLHF. CDR3 coding DNA: TGTGCCAGCAGCCGGACAGGATTTGATTCACCCCTCCACTTT. V is TRBV3-1 (or the pseudogene TRBV3-2) and J is TRBJ1-6; 7 bases fit TRBD1. V lost 4 bases to trimming and J lost 8 bases; unmatched junction nucleotides: 5. The CDR3 is made up of 14 amino acids. The germline CDR1 and CDR2 sequences are LGHDT and YNNKEL (reference sequence).

The genes are TRBV19 and TRBJ2-2, with D maybe TRBD1 (5 bases). Germline values: CDR1 LNHDA, CDR2 SQIVND (reference sequence). The CDR3 is 16 amino acids. Trimming took 7 bases from V and 5 from J, leaving 20 bases between them. CDR3 loop: CASKGWGSKGTGELFF. The DNA for the CDR3 is TGTGCCAGTAAAGGTTGGGGCAGTAAGGGGACCGGGGAGCTGTTTTTT. Together with reference TRBV19 and TRBJ2-2, the CDR3 gives the full variable domain: DGGITQSPKYLFRKEGQNVTLSCEQNLNHDAMYWYRQDPGQGLRLIYYSQIVNDFQKGDIAEGYSVSREKKESFPLTVTSAQKNPTAFYLCASKGWGSKGTGELFFGEGSRLTVL.

The chain links TRBV4-2 to TRBJ1-5; D gene uncertain. Germline V gene sequence: CDR1 LGHNA, CDR2 YNFKEQ. Trimming removed 1 base from V and 0 bases from J, with 10 bases in between. The CDR3 contains 16 residues. The CDR3 region is CASSQGSGYSNQPQHF. The CDR3 DNA is TGTGCCAGCAGCCAAGGGTCCGGGTATAGCAATCAGCCCCAGCATTTT.

V is TRBV4-2 and J is TRBJ1-2; possible D gene TRBD1, 5 bases. Per germline, CDR1 LGHNA and CDR2 YNFKEQ. This CDR3 is 16 amino acids long. V was pared by 0 bases and J by 4 bases, with 15 bases between. The CDR3 sequence is CASSQDPQGIFYGYTF. DNA for the CDR3: TGTGCCAGCAGCCAAGATCCGCAGGGTATATTCTATGGCTACACCTTC.

The genes are TRBV4-1 and TRBJ1-2; possible D gene TRBD1, 5 bases. The germline V and J ends were trimmed by 0 bases and 4 bases, with 24 bases remaining between them. CDR3 length: 19 amino acids. Germline V gene sequence: CDR1 MGHRA, CDR2 YSYEKL. CDR3 nucleotide sequence: TGCGCCAGCAGCCAAGATAGGTGGGCATTGAGTGGGGCTAGCTATGGCTACACCTTC. Its translation: CASSQDRWALSGASYGYTF.

The rearrangement links TRBV6-2 or TRBV6-3 to TRBJ2-7; unclear D gene. The CDR3 length is 14 residues. V was pared by 3 bases and J by 3 bases, with 12 bases between. The germline CDR1 and CDR2 sequences are MNHEY and SVGEGT. DNA for the CDR3: TGTGCCAGCAGTTATAGAAGCTCTATCTACGAGCAGTACTTC. Amino acid sequence: CASSYRSSIYEQYF.

The chain links TRBV30 to TRBJ1-1; D unresolved. The CDR3 covers 14 residues. Looked up from germline, CDR1 is GTSNPN and CDR2 is SVGIG (reference sequence). Between the trimmed V and J ends, which lost 0 bases and 1 base, there was a span of 9 bases. CDR3 in DNA: TGTGCCTGGAGTGTACCAGGCAAGAACACTGAAGCTTTCTTT. This sequence encodes CAWSVPGKNTEAFF.

The chain combines TRBV2 with TRBJ1-2; tentative D call: TRBD1 (6 bases). The V gene lost 5 bases and the J gene lost 4 bases, with 11 bases spanning the gap. Germline V gives CDR1 SNHLY, CDR2 FYNNEI. The CDR3 covers 13 residues. In DNA form, the CDR3 reads TGTGCCAGCAGTTACAGGGTCAGCTATGGCTACACCTTC. This sequence encodes CASSYRVSYGYTF.

The V and J genes are TRBV6-5 and TRBJ2-3; 7 bases map to TRBD2. The V gene end was trimmed by 7 bases and the J gene end by 0 bases; junction bases not matched to a gene: 1. Germline CDR1 and CDR2: MNHEY and SVGAGI. The CDR3 consists of 13 residues. The DNA of the CDR3 is TGTGCCAGCACGGGAGGCAGCACAGATACGCAGTATTTT. Translation gives CASTGGSTDTQYF.

The V and J genes are TRBV10-2 and TRBJ2-1; 9 bases match TRBD1. The CDR3 extends over 15 amino acids. V lost 6 bases to trimming and J lost 3 bases; unmatched junction nucleotides: 6. Germline V gene lookup returns CDR1 WSHSY and CDR2 SAAADI. In DNA, the CDR3 is TGCGCCAGCAGCACCGGGACAGGGAACTACAATGAGCAGTTCTTC. It specifies CASSTGTGNYNEQFF.

The chain links TRBV28 to TRBJ2-2; 7 nucleotides agree with TRBD2. CDR1 and CDR2 (germline): MDHEN, SYDVKM. V lost 6 bases, J lost 0 bases, and 7 bases stayed unmatched. The CDR3 consists of 16 residues. As DNA, the CDR3 is TGTGCCAGCAGGCCCTTGGGGGGGACGAACACCGGGGAGCTGTTTTTT. Translating gives CASRPLGGTNTGELFF.

Note on this clone: At the DNA level, this CDR3 is encoded by other sequences in the same sample as well. This chain links TRBV7-9 with TRBJ1-1; a weak D match, TRBD1 (5 bases). The V end lost 3 bases, the J end lost 1 base, and 9 bases lay between the germline ends. Germline CDR1 SEHNR, CDR2 FQNEAQ (reference sequence). The CDR3 is 14 residues long. The CDR3 protein is CASSFPGGNTEAFF. CDR3 coding DNA: TGTGCCAGCAGCTTTCCGGGGGGGAACACTGAAGCTTTCTTT.

The chain carries TRBV28 and TRBJ1-4; unclear D gene. V shed 6 bases and J shed 8 bases, with 13 bases lying between them. Per the germline V gene, CDR1 is MDHEN and CDR2 is SYDVKM. The CDR3 runs 13 residues. CDR3 region: CASSNLAGEKLFF. The CDR3 bases are TGTGCCAGCAGCAACCTCGCGGGAGAAAAACTGTTTTTT.

The V call is TRBV15, the J call TRBJ1-6; D perhaps matches TRBD1 (5 bases). The germline CDR1 and CDR2 sequences are LNHNV and YYDKDF (reference sequence). This CDR3 spans 15 amino acids. V was shortened by 5 bases and J by 7 bases, with 15 bases between the two germline ends. The CDR3 coding sequence is TGTGCCACCAGCCGCGCAGGCAGGGTGAATTCACCCCTCCACTTT. Its protein is CATSRAGRVNSPLHF. Drawing the rest from reference TRBV15 and TRBJ1-6, the complete variable domain is DAMVIQNPRYQVTQFGKPVTLSCSQTLNHNVMYWYQQKSSQAPKLLFHYYDKDFNNEADTPDNFQSRRPNTSFCFLDIRSPGLGDTAMYLCATSRAGRVNSPLHFGNGTRLTVT.

The chain recombines TRBV6-5 with TRBJ2-3, with TRBD2 matching 9 bases. This CDR3 comprises 16 residues. Germline V gives CDR1 MNHEY, CDR2 SVGAGI. The V gene end was trimmed by 1 base and the J gene end by 4 bases; junction bases not matched to a gene: 6. The CDR3 is CASSYFSGRGADTQYF. The CDR3 DNA reads as TGTGCCAGCAGTTACTTTAGCGGGAGAGGTGCAGATACGCAGTATTTT.